What follows are 3 T cell receptor beta chains derived from one specimen sequenced in a study of blood T cell repertoires in COVID-19 (dated by TCRdb to the early 2020s). The library was generated by the immunoSEQ multiplex PCR assay. TCRdb limited this immuneACCESS table to in-frame rearrangements with V and J called. A share of clones is missing; checked studies link under half to unresolved V genes, and the rest is unexplained. In all, the sample holds under 150,000 clones, and approximately 80% of those were seen once. The top ten clonotypes cover about a fifth of the sample. The sequenced material came from peripheral blood. The receptors derive from an elderly man with acute or convalescent COVID-19.

DNA of the CDR3: TGTGCCAGCAGCCCACGGGACAGGGTGGAGACCCAGTACTTC. Its protein is CASSPRDRVETQYF. The genes are TRBV9 and TRBJ2-5, with 9 bases aligning to TRBD1. Germline assignment: CDR1 SGDLS and CDR2 YYNGEE. V lost 4 bases, J lost 5 bases, and 6 bases stayed unmatched. This CDR3 is 14 amino acids long.

Note on this clone: The junction and the germline gene differ at one end; a read error may be behind it. The chain is built from TRBV6-4 and TRBJ2-7; the match to TRBD1 covers 7 bases. The CDR3 loop spans 10 amino acids. CDR1 is MRHNA and CDR2 is SNTAGT in the germline V gene. CDR3 region: CASSVGTADF. As DNA, the CDR3 is TGTGCCAGCAGTGTAGGGACAGCCGACTTC.

The rearrangement joins TRBV5-5 to TRBJ2-7, with 8 positions matching TRBD1. The CDR3 length is 18 residues. V gave up 0 bases and J gave up 0 bases; unmatched junction bases: 11. Germline V gene sequence: CDR1 SGHKS, CDR2 YYEKEE (reference sequence). For the CDR3, the DNA is TGTGCCAGCAGCTTGGCCGGAGGACGGACAGGGAGCTCCTACGAGCAGTACTTC. Amino acids: CASSLAGGRTGSSYEQYF.